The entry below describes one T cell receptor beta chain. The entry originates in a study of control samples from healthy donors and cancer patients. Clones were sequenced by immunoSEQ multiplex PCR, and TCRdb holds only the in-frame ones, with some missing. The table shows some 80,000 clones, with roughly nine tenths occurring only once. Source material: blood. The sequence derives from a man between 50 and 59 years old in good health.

In nucleotides, the CDR3 is TGTGCCAGCAGTGAGGGACCCTGGGGGAACACTGAAGCTTTCTTT. Protein sequence: CASSEGPWGNTEAFF. V is TRBV6-1 and J is TRBJ1-1; possibly TRBD1 for D (5 bases). V was trimmed by 3 bases and J by 1 base, leaving 12 bases between them. The CDR3 spans 15 residues. Germline CDR1 and CDR2: MNHNS and SASEGT.